This T cell receptor beta chain was observed in a study of OX40 agonist ivuxolimab in advanced cancers. General study points: At 0.1-3.0 mg/kg, partial responders had clonal expansion among the lowest observed. Normalized T-cell clonal expansion was also low in some nonresponders.

Assay: immunoSEQ multiplex PCR; the TCRdb copy retains only in-frame clones and omits some. This sample has 100,000 or so clones, with approximately 90% found just once. Germline V gene lookup returns CDR1 KGHSH and CDR2 LQKENI. V was clipped by 1 base and J by 7 bases; unmatched bases: 6. This CDR3 region has 15 residues. Collection of blood occurred at baseline, at cycle 4 day 1, and at cycle 7 day 1. As concerns this clone: Its antigen is unidentified.

The source of this sequence is an adult with an advanced solid tumor such as melanoma, head and neck, liver or kidney cancer. Sequences were derived from CD4+ or CD8+ T cells sorted from blood, sampled in a trial of the OX40 agonist ivuxolimab. The chain links TRBV18 to TRBJ2-1, with TRBD1 matching over 8 bases. The CDR3 region is CASSPQAQGANEQFF. In nucleotides, the CDR3 is TGTGCCAGCTCACCACAGGCTCAGGGGGCTAATGAGCAGTTCTTC.